The TCR beta chain described here comes from a study of CD8 T cells in Susac syndrome. cDNA came from approximately 0.5 to 1 ug RNA primed by random hexamers. TCRdb independently ran MiXCR on the immunoSEQ multiplex PCR reads; one entry per CDR3 protein. Of around 110,000 distinct CDR3 sequences listed, approximately 94% are singletons. In regard to this clonotype: What it binds is unknown.

Study-wide results and limits: In total CD8+ repertoires, roughly 17 Susac-specific public clones were found, and four or five in CD8+ TEMRA repertoires.

This receptor was taken from a human donor with Susac syndrome. The sample consisted of CD8+ T cells from PBMCs.

For the CDR3, the DNA is TGCAGTGCTAGAGTAGGGGGAAACATTCAGTACTTC. It encodes CSARVGGNIQYF. V usage is TRBV20-1 and J usage is TRBJ2-4; TRBD1 is a possible D gene (6 bases). Germline-derived CDR1 and CDR2 are DFQATT and SNEGSKA (reference sequence). This CDR3 spans 12 amino acids. V lost 1 base, J lost 6 bases, and 7 bases lay in between.